The text below deals with one TCR beta chain. Its antigen is currently unknown. This record comes from a study of CD8 T cells in ankylosing spondylitis. Regarding the study as a whole: The clones that were linked to disease were reported to be significantly enriched in matched synovial fluid samples from ankylosing spondylitis patients. Under 10 highly homologous variants formed a TCR beta motif that appeared characteristic of ankylosing spondylitis blood.

Quantitative 5'-RACE was performed with molecular barcodes, and it yielded the TCR beta libraries. One entry per CDR3 protein, called by TCRdb with MiXCR from the 5' RACE reads. The sample has more than 500,000 distinct CDR3 sequences; approximately 5.3% are singletons. Input material: blood, either unsorted or a sorted T cell fraction (not recorded which). The receptor comes from a male donor with ankylosing spondylitis.

CDR3 coding DNA: TGCGCCAGCAGCTTGGCCCAGACTAGCGGGATTACGGTTGAGCAGTTCTTC. It translates to CASSLAQTSGITVEQFF. The rearrangement joins TRBV5-1 to TRBJ2-1; 11 bases fit TRBD2. Germline lookup yields CDR1 SGHRS and CDR2 YFSETQ. The CDR3 contains 17 residues. Trimming at V came to 0 bases and at J to 9 bases, leaving 11 bases not matched to a gene.